Described below is a single T cell receptor (beta chain) sequence and its context. The protocol was immunoSEQ multiplex PCR, while the TCRdb copy is restricted to in-frame clones and leaves out a portion. The table shows 300,000 to 450,000 clones, with 85% to 90% occurring only once. The data were taken from a study of blood T cell repertoires in COVID-19. Categorization into cohorts depended on clinical history that participants reported. Cohort 3 recovered donors had two negative PCRs, clearance, or symptom resolution. The sequence was obtained from a man younger than 35 who had recovered from COVID-19. Sequenced: PBMCs or T cells enriched from blood (not recorded which).

In nucleotides, the CDR3 is TGTGCCAGCAGCCTAACCTACAGGGAGGGGGATTATGGCTACACCTTC. Its translation is CASSLTYREGDYGYTF. The rearrangement uses TRBV7-9 and TRBJ1-2; a weak D match, TRBD1 (6 bases). Trimming took 5 bases from V and 5 from J, leaving 21 bases between them. The CDR3 extends over 16 amino acids. CDR1 and CDR2 from the germline V gene are SEHNR and FQNEAQ (reference sequence).